This TCR beta chain was identified during a study of blood T cell repertoires in COVID-19. V lost 3 bases to trimming and J lost 4 bases; unmatched junction nucleotides: 10. This CDR3 comprises 17 residues. CDR1 is LGHNA and CDR2 is YSLEER in the germline V gene. Some clones are missing from TCRdb's copy, which holds only in-frame ones; the method was immunoSEQ multiplex PCR. The table has approximately 300,000 clones, about 84% seen once. In its sample, this clone was seen a few times. What was sequenced was peripheral blood. The chain joins TRBV4-3 to TRBJ2-3; 10 bases align to TRBD2. This TCR derives from a woman between 50 and 59 years old with acute or convalescent COVID-19. The CDR3 loop reads CASSQFTTSGNADTQYF. The CDR3 nucleotides are TGCGCCAGCAGCCAGTTTACTACTAGCGGGAACGCAGATACGCAGTATTTT.